This paragraph reports one T cell receptor beta chain. Its cognate antigen has yet to be identified. No clone much larger than this one lies a single base away; base qualities are absent. Looking up the germline V gene yields CDR1 MDHEN and CDR2 SYDVKM. The CDR3 contains 16 residues, cysteine and phenylalanine counted. The kept DNA is CDR3 alone, 48 bases in frame from the first base. V trim: 4 bases; J trim: 5 bases; unmatched bases: 11. One collaborating source in Seattle enrolled patients while the patients were actively infected and followed the patients over time throughout the course of disease. The collaborating institutions used their own protocols to collect whole blood in K2EDTA tubes. For TCRbeta analysis, collaborators shipped samples in one of three forms: frozen whole blood, isolated PBMCs, or DNA extracted from either of those sample types. This sample stems from a study of blood T cell repertoires in COVID-19 (dated by TCRdb to the early 2020s). For the study in its entirety: The collaborator samples originated in the United States, Italy and Spain and spanned the acute and convalescent phases of COVID-19. The prospective study material was composed of cDNA or gDNA derived from T cells, B-cell-depleted T cells, or PBMCs. Deeply sampled blood TCRbeta repertoires from subjects exposed to, actively infected with, or recovered from COVID-19 were included in the dataset. The repertoires were released in a freely available public database meant as a resource for research on the immune response to SARS-CoV-2. Samples came from the ongoing ImmuneRACE study (first 160 participants) plus 1,254 subjects from 6 global collaborators. The sample metadata nearly always contained a de-identified subject ID, COVID-19 status, age in years and sex. Where available, HLA class I and class II types were taken from metadata supplied by the sample provider and were not determined by assay-based typing. Results and caveats for the whole study, not just this receptor: How much clinical and demographic metadata was included differed by source and by participant, and the metadata was provided uncurated.

The immunoSEQ Assay, a bias-controlled multiplex PCR, was used to amplify TCRbeta CDR3 regions from genomic DNA. Under the source paper's analysis protocol: Nucleated cell counts per sample were estimated from amplification of reference gene primers within the assay. Sequence reads were collapsed and filtered to measure the absolute abundance of every unique TCRbeta CDR3 rearrangement. Productive Simpson clonality was computed per sample as the square root of Simpson's diversity index over productive rearrangements. TCRdb stores this immuneACCESS table with in-frame sequences only. Part of the clones is absent; in the studies checked, under half of the shortfall reflects unresolved V genes, and no reason is known for the rest. Clone size and the V and J calls come from that table; the DNA yielded D and trimming. This sample has about 150,000 clones in its table, and more than 80% of those were observed once. The ten largest clones add up to under 15% of the sample.

The chain uses TRBV28 and TRBJ2-5, with 9 bases in between that match TRBD1. This TCR was recovered from a man between 18 and 29 years old with COVID-19, enrolled during active disease. The specimen was peripheral blood. The DNA reads TGTGCCAGCAGTTCCAGGGACAGGGCGATCGGCGAGACCCAGTACTTC. This gives the protein CASSSRDRAIGETQYF.